A selection of T cell receptor beta chains follows, all from one sample in a study of blood T cell repertoires in COVID-19. Produced via immunoSEQ multiplex PCR; TCRdb's table is partial and in-frame only. The sample shows over 15,000 clones, 70% to 90% of them seen only once. The specimen sequenced was peripheral blood. The receptors were gathered from a man between 65 and 85 years old in a cohort sampled during active COVID-19. The CDR3 runs from the conserved cysteine through the conserved F or W. The order of the fields is clone size, J gene, D gene, V gene, CDR3 protein, CDR3 DNA. D genes are given only for firm matches. Clone size is stated in some rows and not others, as once, few, many or a class when expanded.

>.|TRBJ2-3|.|TRBV2
CASSLRHGDTDTQYF
TGTGCCAGCAGTTTGAGACACGGTGACACAGATACGCAGTATTTT
>.|TRBJ2-1|TRBD2|TRBV19
CASSPGLAGANNEQFF
TGTGCCAGTAGTCCAGGACTAGCGGGCGCAAACAATGAGCAGTTCTTC
>.|TRBJ2-7|TRBD2|TRBV5-5
CASSSGTSGSSKYF
TGTGCCAGCAGCTCTGGGACTAGCGGGTCCAGCAAGTACTTC
>.|TRBJ2-1|.|TRBV7-9
CASSRDISESYNEQFF
TGTGCCAGCAGCCGCGATATTAGCGAAAGCTACAATGAGCAGTTCTTC
>.|TRBJ1-6|.|TRBV5-5
CASSATGPPLHF
TGTGCCAGCAGCGCAACAGGACCACCCCTCCACTTT
>.|TRBJ2-7|.|TRBV4-3
CASSQQGHEQYF
TGCGCCAGCAGCCAACAGGGCCACGAGCAGTACTTC
>.|TRBJ2-7|TRBD1|TRBV27
CASSSAGTGGAQQYF
TGTGCCAGCAGTTCAGCCGGGACAGGGGGCGCCCAGCAGTACTTC
>.|TRBJ2-3|.|TRBV7-2
CASSLAGVPTDTQYF
TGTGCCAGCAGCTTAGCCGGAGTACCCACAGATACGCAGTATTTT
>.|TRBJ2-7|.|TRBV3-1/TRBV3-2
CASSQDPPDKEQYF
TGTGCCAGCAGCCAAGATCCCCCAGATAAGGAGCAGTACTTC
>few|TRBJ2-3|TRBD2|TRBV4-1
CASSQGLGGTDTQYF
TGCGCCAGCAGCCAAGGGCTCGGGGGGACAGATACGCAGTATTTT
>.|TRBJ2-1|.|TRBV28
CASKTGLWNEQFF
TGTGCCAGCAAAACAGGGTTATGGAATGAGCAGTTCTTC
>.|TRBJ1-1|.|TRBV18
CASSPFDGAETFF
TGTGCCAGCTCACCATTCGATGGGGCAGAAACTTTCTTT
>.|TRBJ2-1|TRBD1|TRBV4-1
CASSQSGQGVNEQFF
TGCGCCAGCAGCCAATCCGGACAGGGTGTCAATGAGCAGTTCTTC
>.|TRBJ1-1|.|TRBV9
CASSAGQTNTEAFF
TGTGCCAGCAGCGCCGGACAGACGAACACTGAAGCTTTCTTT
>.|TRBJ2-7|.|TRBV20-1
CSASEARDPTYYEQYF
TGCAGTGCTAGTGAGGCCCGGGATCCCACATATTATGAGCAGTACTTC
>.|TRBJ1-2|.|TRBV27
CASSPQGAGSYGYTF
TGTGCCAGCAGTCCCCAAGGAGCTGGGTCCTATGGCTACACCTTC
>.|TRBJ1-1|.|TRBV29-1
CSVAEDTEAFF
TGCAGCGTTGCTGAGGACACTGAAGCTTTCTTT
>.|TRBJ2-5|.|TRBV7-2
CASSLASRRTTQYF
TGTGCCAGCAGCTTAGCATCGCGGAGGACGACCCAGTACTTC
>.|TRBJ2-1|TRBD2|TRBV7-6
CASSRTSGRAGNEQFF
TGTGCCAGCAGCCGGACTAGCGGGAGGGCCGGAAATGAGCAGTTCTTC
>.|TRBJ2-1|.|TRBV30
CAWSVPEGEQFF
TGTGCCTGGAGTGTACCCGAGGGAGAGCAGTTCTTC
>.|TRBJ2-3|.|TRBV9
CASSVGWRESTDTQYF
TGTGCCAGCAGCGTAGGGTGGCGGGAAAGCACAGATACGCAGTATTTT
>.|TRBJ2-3|TRBD2|TRBV7-3
CASSLSGGLSTDTQYF
TGTGCCAGCAGCTTAAGCGGGGGGTTAAGCACAGATACGCAGTATTTT
>.|TRBJ2-1|.|TRBV30
CAWSPYPGLKTDEQFF
TGTGCCTGGAGTCCCTACCCGGGACTGAAAACCGATGAGCAGTTCTTC
>.|TRBJ1-2|.|TRBV28
CASSSPRTANYGYTF
TGTGCCAGCAGTTCCCCCCGGACAGCTAACTATGGCTACACCTTC
>.|TRBJ2-7|.|TRBV5-1
CASSLSPGPYEQYF
TGCGCCAGCAGCTTGTCCCCGGGTCCCTACGAGCAGTACTTC
>.|TRBJ2-2|TRBD2|TRBV19
CASRIAGANTGELFF
TGTGCCAGTAGAATAGCGGGGGCGAACACCGGGGAGCTGTTTTTT